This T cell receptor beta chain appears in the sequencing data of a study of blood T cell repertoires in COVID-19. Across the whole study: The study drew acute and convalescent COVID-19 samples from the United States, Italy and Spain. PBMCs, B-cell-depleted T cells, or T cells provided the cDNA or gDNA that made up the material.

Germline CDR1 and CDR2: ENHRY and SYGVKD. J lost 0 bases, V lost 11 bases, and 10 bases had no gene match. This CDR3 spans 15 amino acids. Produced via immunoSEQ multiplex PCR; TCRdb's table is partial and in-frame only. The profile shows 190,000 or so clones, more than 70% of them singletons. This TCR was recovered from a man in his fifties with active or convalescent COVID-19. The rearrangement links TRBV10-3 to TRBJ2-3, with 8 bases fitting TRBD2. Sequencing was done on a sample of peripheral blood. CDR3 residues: CASSAGGPSTDTQYF. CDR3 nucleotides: TGTGCCTCCTCCGCGGGGGGACCTAGCACAGATACGCAGTATTTT.